Below, 27 T cell receptor beta chains from the same sample are listed, as sequenced in a study of blood T cell repertoires in COVID-19. Clones were sequenced by immunoSEQ multiplex PCR, and TCRdb holds only the in-frame ones, with some missing. The sample records 90,000 to 150,000 clones, 81% being singletons. The sample comprised peripheral blood. The receptors come from a human donor in a cohort sampled during active COVID-19.

The chain links TRBV6-5 to TRBJ1-4; possible D gene TRBD1, 5 bases. V lost 6 bases and J 7 bases, leaving 15 bases between the germline ends. The CDR3 runs to 14 residues. The germline CDR1 and CDR2 sequences are MNHEY and SVGAGI. The CDR3 DNA reads as TGTGCCAGCAGACGCCTGGGGCAGGGTGAAAAACTGTTTTTT. Residues: CASRRLGQGEKLFF.

This clone showed up just once. V gene TRBV2 combines with J gene TRBJ2-1; D remains unclear. CDR1 is SNHLY, CDR2 FYNNEI, per germline. The CDR3 sequence is 14 residues long. V dropped 4 bases and J dropped 8 bases, with 15 bases sitting between them. The CDR3 region is CASSGESVADEQFF. The CDR3 region has the DNA TGTGCCAGCAGTGGAGAATCAGTGGCGGATGAGCAGTTCTTC.

The chain employs TRBV18 and TRBJ1-3, with D hard to call. The V and J ends lost 3 bases and 2 bases respectively, with 11 bases between them. This CDR3 is built from 15 residues. CDR1 and CDR2 from the germline V gene are KGHSH and LQKENI. The CDR3 region has the DNA TGTGCCAGCTCACCCCCAGTGTTGGCTGGAAACACCATATATTTT. As protein: CASSPPVLAGNTIYF.

This chain connects TRBV7-6 to TRBJ2-3, with D possibly being TRBD1 (5 bases). V was cut by 1 base and J by 0 bases, with 11 bases left in between. Per the germline V gene, CDR1 is SGHVS and CDR2 is FNYEAQ. The CDR3 contains 16 residues. The CDR3 DNA sequence: TGTGCCAGCAGCTTAGACCGCAGGGTGAGCACAGATACGCAGTATTTT. Translation: CASSLDRRVSTDTQYF.

The gene calls are TRBV6-2 or TRBV6-3 and TRBJ2-1; 13 positions match TRBD2. From germline, CDR1 is MNHEY and CDR2 SVGEGT. With V trimmed by 2 bases and J by 0 bases, 10 bases remained unmatched. CDR3 size: 20 residues. CDR3 region: CASSYRATSGGPSSYNEQFF. The CDR3 bases are TGTGCCAGCAGTTACCGTGCGACTAGCGGGGGGCCGAGCTCCTACAATGAGCAGTTCTTC.

The chain carries TRBV7-2 and TRBJ2-1; D perhaps matches TRBD2 (6 bases). Germline-derived CDR1 and CDR2 are SGHTA and FQGNSA. This CDR3 contains 15 residues. The ends were cut back, 5 bases at V and 1 base at J, with 12 bases in the middle. As DNA, the CDR3 is TGTGCCAGCAGCCGCGGGGTTTCTTCCTACAATGAGCAGTTCTTC. Translation gives CASSRGVSSYNEQFF.

V usage is TRBV6-2 or TRBV6-3 and J usage is TRBJ2-3; 12 bases are a match to TRBD2. The CDR3 runs 17 residues. V trimming: 7 bases; J trimming: 5 bases; junction bases outside the gene matches: 13. The V gene's germline CDR1 is MNHEY and CDR2 SVGEGT. The CDR3 sequence is CASTPPRTSGVLDTQYF. DNA of the CDR3: TGTGCCAGCACCCCTCCGCGGACTAGCGGGGTCTTAGATACGCAGTATTTT.

This chain uses TRBV30 with TRBJ2-5; TRBD1 aligns across 9 bases. The CDR3 is 14 residues long. Germline lookup yields CDR1 GTSNPN and CDR2 SVGIG (reference sequence). V lost 2 bases, J lost 4 bases, and 5 bases stayed unmatched. CDR3 DNA sequence: TGTGCCTGGAGTAGAACGACAGGGGGAGAGACCCAGTACTTC. Its protein is CAWSRTTGGETQYF.

The gene calls are TRBV2 and TRBJ2-7, with 8 bases aligning to TRBD2. V was clipped by 8 bases and J by 6 bases; unmatched bases: 18. The CDR3 has 16 amino acids. Germline values: CDR1 SNHLY, CDR2 FYNNEI. CDR3 DNA: TGTGCCAGCGCCAAAGGGGCCACTAGCGGCCCCCTCGAGCAGTACTTC. Protein sequence: CASAKGATSGPLEQYF.

This clone was seen once. The chain recombines TRBV13 with TRBJ2-3, with D maybe TRBD2 (7 bases). The CDR3 contains 16 residues. Trimming left V 5 bases short and J 1 base short, with 16 bases between. CDR1 and CDR2 (germline): PRHDT, FYEKMQ (reference sequence). The CDR3 loop reads CASSPLRGPGTDTQYF. Here the CDR3 DNA reads TGTGCCAGCAGCCCCTTGCGGGGGCCTGGCACAGATACGCAGTATTTT.

The V call is TRBV28, the J call TRBJ2-1; 8 positions match TRBD2. This CDR3 is built from 16 residues. The V and J ends lost 6 bases and 5 bases, in that order; junction bases with no gene match: 12. In germline, CDR1 is MDHEN, CDR2 SYDVKM. The CDR3 nucleotides read TGTGCCAGCAGCCCCATGACTAGCGCTAAAAACAATGAGCAGTTCTTC. Translated, it gives CASSPMTSAKNNEQFF.

This clone was picked up one time. The rearrangement uses TRBV28 and TRBJ1-5; D call uncertain. CDR1 and CDR2 (germline): MDHEN, SYDVKM. The CDR3 sequence is 13 residues long. V was clipped by 2 bases and J by 5 bases, with 7 bases between them. The CDR3 reads CASSLGTDQPQHF. The CDR3 nucleotides are TGTGCCAGCAGTTTAGGTACGGATCAGCCCCAGCATTTT.

This rearrangement joins TRBV7-9 to TRBJ1-2; the D gene is possibly TRBD1 (6 bases). CDR3 size: 13 residues. CDR1 and CDR2 from the germline V gene are SEHNR and FQNEAQ (reference sequence). Trimming pared 4 bases from V and 8 bases from J, leaving 14 bases between. The CDR3 is CASSSQGIAGYTF. DNA for the CDR3: TGTGCCAGCAGCTCCCAGGGGATTGCGGGCTACACCTTC. Variable domain in full (rest from reference TRBV7-9 and TRBJ1-2): DTGVSQNPRHKITKRGQNVTFRCDPISEHNRLYWYRQTLGQGPEFLTYFQNEAQLEKSRLLSDRFSAERPKGSFSTLEIQRTEQGDSAMYLCASSSQGIAGYTFGSGTRLTVV.

This clone was counted once. CDR3 amino acids: CASSLDRAYEQYF. Here the CDR3 DNA reads TGTGCCAGCAGTTTAGACAGGGCTTACGAGCAGTACTTC. V usage is TRBV7-3 and J usage is TRBJ2-7, with TRBD1 identical over 7 bases. The ends lost 6 bases at V and 4 bases at J; junction bases unmatched: 6. There are 13 residues in the CDR3. Germline loops: CDR1 SGHTA, CDR2 FQGTGA.

CDR3 DNA sequence: TGTGCCAGCAGCTTACAGAGGGGGACCGGGGAGCTGTTTTTT. Translated: CASSLQRGTGELFF. This rearrangement joins TRBV7-6 to TRBJ2-2; the D gene is possibly TRBD1 (6 bases). Germline CDR1 reads SGHVS; CDR2 reads FNYEAQ. V was trimmed by 2 bases and J by 5 bases, leaving 9 bases between them. The CDR3 runs 14 residues.

The chain links TRBV7-9 to TRBJ1-4, with 7 bases aligning to TRBD1. CDR1 and CDR2 from the germline V gene are SEHNR and FQNEAQ (reference sequence). V dropped 5 bases and J dropped 8; count of bases not matched to a gene: 11. CDR3 length: 15 residues. As DNA, the CDR3 is TGTGCCAGCAGCACAAACAGGGGTCTTTGGGAAAAACTGTTTTTT. The encoded protein is CASSTNRGLWEKLFF.

The chain employs TRBV6-5 and TRBJ2-2; possibly TRBD1 for D (5 bases). In germline, CDR1 is MNHEY, CDR2 SVGAGI. V gave up 5 bases and J gave up 1 base, with 11 bases separating them. This CDR3 is 15 amino acids long. DNA for the CDR3: TGTGCCAGCAGTCAAAGAACAGGGAACACCGGGGAGCTGTTTTTT. Amino acids: CASSQRTGNTGELFF.

CDR3 DNA: TGTGCCAGCAGACCCCCGGAGGGTAGCAATCAGCCCCAGCATTTT. Its protein is CASRPPEGSNQPQHF. The rearrangement joins TRBV6-6 to TRBJ1-5; D call uncertain. The CDR3 is 15 residues long. V gave up 6 bases and J gave up 0 bases, with 12 bases separating them. The V gene's germline CDR1 is MNHNY and CDR2 SVGAGI (reference sequence).

The V call is TRBV24-1, the J call TRBJ2-3; possible D gene TRBD1, 6 bases. The ends were cut back, 9 bases at V and 0 bases at J, with 15 bases in the middle. CDR3 length: 15 residues. Germline V gene lookup returns CDR1 KGHDR and CDR2 SFDVKD. CDR3 coding DNA: TGTGCCACCTCCCAGGGGCGACTAAGCACAGATACGCAGTATTTT. Translating it yields CATSQGRLSTDTQYF.

The chain uses TRBV7-6 and TRBJ1-4; D is ambiguous. From germline, CDR1 is SGHVS and CDR2 FNYEAQ. V was clipped by 2 bases and J by 7 bases, with 17 bases between them. The CDR3 is 16 amino acids. CDR3 sequence reads: CASSLTRASGGEKLFF. CDR3 coding DNA: TGTGCCAGCAGCTTAACCCGGGCCTCAGGAGGTGAAAAACTGTTTTTT. The complete variable domain, with remaining parts taken from reference TRBV7-6 and TRBJ1-4, reads GAGVSQSPRYKVTKRGQDVALRCDPISGHVSLYWYRQALGQGPEFLTYFNYEAQQDKSGLPNDRFSAERPEGSISTLTIQRTEQRDSAMYRCASSLTRASGGEKLFFGSGTQLSVL.

This clone was detected a few times. This sequence joins TRBV24-1 and TRBJ1-1, with 8 nucleotides matching TRBD1. This CDR3 spans 13 amino acids. Trimming cost V 7 bases and J 9 bases; bases outside gene matches: 9. The germline V gene has CDR1 KGHDR and CDR2 SFDVKD. DNA for the CDR3: TGTGCCACCAGAGGAGCAGGACAGGGTAAAGCTTTCTTT. This sequence encodes CATRGAGQGKAFF.

The chain couples TRBV19 to TRBJ1-3; D is perhaps TRBD1 (5 bases). The CDR3 extends over 15 amino acids. The germline V gene has CDR1 LNHDA and CDR2 SQIVND (reference sequence). Trimming shortened V by 3 bases and J by 0 bases, and 9 bases separated the two germline ends. The CDR3 nucleotides read TGTGCCAGTAGTATGGGCAGGGCCTCTGGAAACACCATATATTTT. Translated, it gives CASSMGRASGNTIYF.

J is TRBJ2-7 and V is TRBV28, with 10 positions matching TRBD1. Losses at the gene ends were 6 bases for V and 2 bases for J; bases not matched to a gene: 7. Germline V gene lookup returns CDR1 MDHEN and CDR2 SYDVKM. The CDR3 contains 15 residues. CDR3 nucleotides: TGTGCCAGCAGAATTCCCGGGACAGGGGCCTACGAGCAGTACTTC. Its translation: CASRIPGTGAYEQYF.

The chain employs TRBV2 and TRBJ1-4, with 9 bases lining up with TRBD1. CDR1 SNHLY and CDR2 FYNNEI come from the germline V gene. J was trimmed by 8 bases and V by 9 bases; bases with no gene match: 7. The CDR3 is made up of 13 amino acids. The CDR3 DNA sequence: TGTGCCAGTACCGGGACAGGGACCGAAAAACTGTTTTTT. Translated: CASTGTGTEKLFF.

The chain links TRBV5-6 to TRBJ1-5; D ambiguous. CDR1 is SGHDT, CDR2 YYEEEE, per germline. The CDR3 loop spans 15 amino acids. Trimming removed 6 bases at V and 4 bases at J, with 17 bases between. CDR3 sequence (DNA): TGTGCCAGCACCCGGGGAGAGACGATGAATCAGCCCCAGCATTTT. This codes for CASTRGETMNQPQHF. The full variable domain, with the rest looked up from reference TRBV5-6 and TRBJ1-5, is DAGVTQSPTHLIKTRGQQVTLRCSPKSGHDTVSWYQQALGQGPQFIFQYYEEEERQRGNFPDRFSGHQFPNYSSELNVNALLLGDSALYLCASTRGETMNQPQHFGDGTRLSIL.

V gene TRBV7-2 combines with J gene TRBJ2-7; 7 nucleotides agree with TRBD2. Germline CDR1 SGHTA, CDR2 FQGNSA. This CDR3 contains 15 residues. V dropped 2 bases and J dropped 3; count of bases not matched to a gene: 7. CDR3 protein: CASSLYRGDLYEQYF. The DNA of the CDR3 is TGTGCCAGCAGCTTATATCGGGGGGACCTCTACGAGCAGTACTTC.

This rearrangement joins TRBV6-5 to TRBJ1-4; 8 positions agree with TRBD1. There are 13 residues in the CDR3. V gave up 7 bases and J gave up 7 bases; unmatched junction bases: 5. Germline CDR1 is MNHEY and CDR2 is SVGAGI. CDR3 loop: CASMGTGTEKLFF. CDR3 coding DNA: TGTGCCAGCATGGGGACAGGTACTGAAAAACTGTTTTTT.